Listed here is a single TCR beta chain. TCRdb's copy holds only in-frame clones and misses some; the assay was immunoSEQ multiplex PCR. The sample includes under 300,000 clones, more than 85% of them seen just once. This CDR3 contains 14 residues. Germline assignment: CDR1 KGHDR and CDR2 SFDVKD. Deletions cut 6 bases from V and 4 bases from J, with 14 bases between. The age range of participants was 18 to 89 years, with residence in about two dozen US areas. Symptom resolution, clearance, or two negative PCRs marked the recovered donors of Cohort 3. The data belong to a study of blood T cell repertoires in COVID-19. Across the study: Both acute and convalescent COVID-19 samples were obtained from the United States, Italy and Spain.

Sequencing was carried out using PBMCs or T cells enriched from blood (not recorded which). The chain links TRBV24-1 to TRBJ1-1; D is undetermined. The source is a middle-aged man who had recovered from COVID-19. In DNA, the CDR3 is TGTGCCACCAGTCTACCCTACACAGCCACTGAAGCTTTCTTT. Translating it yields CATSLPYTATEAFF.